This TCR beta chain originates from a study of CD8+ T cells in alopecia areata. Germline CDR1 SGHRS, CDR2 YFSETQ. This CDR3 region has 15 residues. V lost 0 bases and J lost 7, with 14 bases in between. Reverse transcribed after extraction, RNA yielded cDNA as the sequencing template. Method: immunoSEQ multiplex PCR; TCRdb's copy keeps in-frame clones and lacks some. The sample yields 80,000 to 100,000 clones, 35% to 50% seen once. Sequenced input: CD4+ T cells sorted from blood. J is TRBJ2-1 and V is TRBV5-1; no definite D call. The sequence was collected from a human donor with alopecia areata. This CDR3 reads CASSLEQDPLNEQFF. The CDR3 region has the DNA TGCGCCAGCAGCTTGGAGCAGGACCCCCTAAATGAGCAGTTCTTC.